Following are 4 T cell receptor beta chains from one sample sequenced in a study of blood T cell repertoires in COVID-19. Some clones are missing from TCRdb's copy, which holds only in-frame ones; the method was immunoSEQ multiplex PCR. The table records 150,000 to 200,000 clones, roughly 80% of them present only once. The material sequenced was PBMCs or T cells enriched from blood (not recorded which). All receptors derive from a woman aged 50 to 60 who had recovered from COVID-19.

The genes are TRBV3-1 (or the pseudogene TRBV3-2) and TRBJ2-5; TRBD1 agrees at 7 bases. Germline V CDR1 and CDR2: LGHDT, YNNKEL (reference sequence). This CDR3 spans 14 amino acids. The V segment lost 4 bases and the J segment 4 bases; nucleotides outside the gene matches: 6. CDR3 nucleotide sequence: TGTGCCAGCAGCCCGGGACAGTTCGCAGAGACCCAGTACTTC. The encoded protein is CASSPGQFAETQYF.

This rearrangement joins TRBV7-2 to TRBJ2-4; TRBD1 matches at 10 bases. The V gene's germline CDR1 is SGHTA and CDR2 FQGNSA. This CDR3 is built from 14 residues. Trimming took 5 bases from V and 6 from J; bases not matched to a gene: 4. The DNA for the CDR3 is TGTGCCAGCAGCCCGACAGGGGGCGGAAACATTCAGTACTTC. The encoded protein is CASSPTGGGNIQYF.

This clone was detected only a few times. The chain is built from TRBV9 and TRBJ2-1, with TRBD2 matching over 15 bases. This CDR3 has 19 residues. CDR1 is SGDLS and CDR2 is YYNGEE in the germline V gene. J lost 3 bases, V lost 4 bases, and 11 bases had no gene match. In DNA, the CDR3 is TGTGCCAGCAGCCTTGGGACTAGCGGGAGGAGGCTGGGCTACAATGAGCAGTTCTTC. It is translated as CASSLGTSGRRLGYNEQFF.

CDR3 sequence: CASRTETNEKLFF. CDR3 in DNA: TGTGCCAGCAGGACGGAGACTAATGAAAAACTGTTTTTT. V is TRBV5-4 and J is TRBJ1-4; no clear D gene. V lost 5 bases to trimming and J lost 2 bases, with 7 bases between them. The CDR3 is 13 residues long. Germline CDR1 SGHNT, CDR2 YYREEE (reference sequence).